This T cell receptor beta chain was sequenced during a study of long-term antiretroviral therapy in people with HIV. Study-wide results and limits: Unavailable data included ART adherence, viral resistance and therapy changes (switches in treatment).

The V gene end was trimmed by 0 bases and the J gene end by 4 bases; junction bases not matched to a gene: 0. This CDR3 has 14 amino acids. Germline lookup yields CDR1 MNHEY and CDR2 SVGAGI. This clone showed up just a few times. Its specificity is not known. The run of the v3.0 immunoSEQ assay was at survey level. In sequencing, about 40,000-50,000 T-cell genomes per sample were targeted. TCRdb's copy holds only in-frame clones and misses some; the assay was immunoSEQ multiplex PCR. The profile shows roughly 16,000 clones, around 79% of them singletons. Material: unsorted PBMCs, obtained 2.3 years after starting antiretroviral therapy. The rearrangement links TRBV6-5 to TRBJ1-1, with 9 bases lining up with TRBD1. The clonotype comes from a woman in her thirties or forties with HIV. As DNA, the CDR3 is TGTGCCAGCAGTTACTCGACAGGGGGCACTGAAGCTTTCTTT. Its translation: CASSYSTGGTEAFF.